These 30 T cell receptor beta chains came from one sample sequenced in a study of control samples from healthy donors and cancer patients. The protocol was immunoSEQ multiplex PCR, while the TCRdb copy is restricted to in-frame clones and leaves out a portion. The data contain fewer than 200,000 clones, over 85% of them singletons. The source material was blood. The receptor source for this set is a woman in her sixties or seventies in good health.

Only one count was recorded for this clone. The chain couples TRBV3-1 (or the pseudogene TRBV3-2) to TRBJ1-5, with D perhaps matching TRBD1 (6 bases). This CDR3 comprises 17 residues. The germline gives CDR1 LGHDT, CDR2 YNNKEL (reference sequence). The germline V and J ends were trimmed by 2 bases and 0 bases, with 14 bases remaining between them. CDR3 in DNA: TGTGCCAGCAGCCAATCGGTAGGGGGGGGTAGCAATCAGCCCCAGCATTTT. Amino acids: CASSQSVGGGSNQPQHF.

J is TRBJ1-3 and V is TRBV7-2, with D maybe TRBD1 (6 bases). Deletions cut 1 base from V and 4 bases from J, with 17 bases between. The CDR3 is 17 residues long. The germline gives CDR1 SGHTA, CDR2 FQGNSA. The CDR3 sequence is CASSLVLYGGPGNTIYF. CDR3 coding DNA: TGTGCCAGCAGCTTAGTATTGTACGGGGGGCCGGGAAACACCATATATTTT.

The chain combines TRBV6-2 or TRBV6-3 with TRBJ1-2, with TRBD1 identical over 10 bases. This CDR3 spans 14 amino acids. Losses at the gene ends were 6 bases for V and 5 bases for J; bases not matched to a gene: 6. Looked up from germline, CDR1 is MNHEY and CDR2 is SVGEGT. DNA for the CDR3: TGTGCCAGCAGCACCGCGGGACAGGGGTATGGCTACACCTTC. Its protein product is CASSTAGQGYGYTF.

The gene calls are TRBV3-1 (or the pseudogene TRBV3-2) and TRBJ2-7; D is perhaps TRBD1 (5 bases). Germline V gene sequence: CDR1 LGHDT, CDR2 YNNKEL (reference sequence). The CDR3 covers 16 residues. Deletions cut 0 bases from V and 1 base from J, with 13 bases between. Written as DNA, the CDR3 is TGTGCCAGCAGCCAAGATGGGTCCAGGGTATCCTACGAGCAGTACTTC. Protein: CASSQDGSRVSYEQYF.

This chain connects TRBV7-2 to TRBJ1-2; the D is unclear. Germline lookup yields CDR1 SGHTA and CDR2 FQGNSA. This CDR3 comprises 12 residues. V lost 4 bases, J lost 8 bases, and 11 bases lay in between. CDR3 sequence: CASSSTAEGYTF. The CDR3 DNA reads TGTGCCAGCAGCTCGACGGCCGAGGGCTACACCTTC.

V gene TRBV27 combines with J gene TRBJ1-2; D gene ambiguous. CDR3 length: 14 residues. Trimming pared 2 bases from V and 4 bases from J, leaving 11 bases between. Germline CDR1 reads MNHEY; CDR2 reads SMNVEV (reference sequence). Here the CDR3 DNA reads TGTGCCAGCAGTTTAGCAAGGGAGGTCTATGGCTACACCTTC. Translation gives CASSLAREVYGYTF.

This chain links TRBV11-1 with TRBJ1-2; 8 bases are a match to TRBD1. Germline CDR1 is SGHAT and CDR2 is FQDESV (reference sequence). The V gene end was trimmed by 5 bases and the J gene end by 7 bases; junction bases not matched to a gene: 6. The CDR3 loop spans 13 amino acids. The CDR3 bases are TGTGCCAGCAGCGGAGACAGGGGAGGTGGCTACACCTTC. Protein product: CASSGDRGGGYTF. Full variable domain (remainder filled in from reference TRBV11-1 and TRBJ1-2): EAEVAQSPRYKITEKSQAVAFWCDPISGHATLYWYRQILGQGPELLVQFQDESVVDDSQLPKDRFSAERLKGVDSTLKIQPAELGDSAMYLCASSGDRGGGYTFGSGTRLTVV.

As for this clone: Because the CDR3's place on the DNA is in doubt, the DNA is left out and the CDR3 is given as listed by TCRdb. The chain uses TRBV7-9 and TRBJ1-1. The germline V gene has CDR1 SEHNR and CDR2 FQNEAQ (reference sequence). The length of the CDR3 is 17 amino acids, counting both ends. CDR3: CASSLTRLGMGNTEAFF.

V gene TRBV14 combines with J gene TRBJ1-2; D is unclear. Trimming took 0 bases from V and 8 from J, leaving 7 bases between them. Germline V gene lookup returns CDR1 SGHDN and CDR2 FVKESK. The CDR3 has 12 residues. CDR3 sequence reads: CASSQDRWGYTF. The CDR3 DNA reads as TGTGCCAGCAGCCAAGATAGATGGGGCTACACCTTC.

The rearrangement links TRBV19 to TRBJ1-1, with D possibly matching TRBD1 (5 bases). This CDR3 is built from 16 residues. V was clipped by 3 bases and J by 0 bases, with 14 bases between them. The germline V gene encodes CDR1 LNHDA and CDR2 SQIVND (reference sequence). CDR3 sequence (DNA): TGTGCCAGTAGTATGGGGCAGTGGCGGATGAACACTGAAGCTTTCTTT. Amino acid sequence: CASSMGQWRMNTEAFF.

This chain links TRBV4-3 with TRBJ2-7; 9 bases agree with TRBD1. The germline V gene encodes CDR1 LGHNA and CDR2 YSLEER. The CDR3 is 14 residues long. Trimming removed 4 bases from V and 2 bases from J; junction bases left unmatched: 3. The CDR3 bases are TGCGCCAGCAGCCCCGACAGGGGGGCCTACGAGCAGTACTTC. Protein product: CASSPDRGAYEQYF.

V usage is TRBV5-4 and J usage is TRBJ1-3; D ambiguous. The CDR3 totals 14 residues. V was clipped by 2 bases and J by 7 bases, with 13 bases between them. CDR1 and CDR2 (germline): SGHNT, YYREEE (reference sequence). CDR3 coding DNA: TGTGCCAGCAGCTTCCCGGGCGCGGGGAACACCATATATTTT. Residues: CASSFPGAGNTIYF.

The rearrangement links TRBV5-6 to TRBJ1-2; possible D gene TRBD1, 6 bases. CDR1 and CDR2 (germline): SGHDT, YYEEEE. This CDR3 has 13 amino acids. V was clipped by 4 bases and J by 4 bases, with 11 bases between them. The CDR3 protein is CASSLQGTYGYTF. The CDR3, as DNA: TGTGCCAGCAGCCTGCAGGGGACCTATGGCTACACCTTC.

The rearrangement links TRBV6-5 to TRBJ1-1; a weak D match, TRBD1 (5 bases). The CDR3 loop spans 15 amino acids. Trimming stripped 2 bases from V and 7 bases from J, with 17 bases between. The germline gives CDR1 MNHEY, CDR2 SVGAGI. This CDR3 reads CASSYTGPGDSEAFF. The CDR3 coding sequence is TGTGCCAGCAGTTACACCGGACCGGGTGACAGTGAAGCTTTCTTT.

This clone showed up just once. V gene TRBV29-1 combines with J gene TRBJ1-1; possibly TRBD1 for D (6 bases). Germline CDR1 is SQVTM and CDR2 is ANQGSEA. This CDR3 comprises 14 residues. V was trimmed by 7 bases and J by 1 base, leaving 16 bases between them. The chain's CDR3 is CSATRTEANTEAFF. The CDR3 DNA sequence: TGCAGCGCCACCCGGACAGAGGCGAACACTGAAGCTTTCTTT.

The chain uses TRBV18 and TRBJ1-5; D remains ambiguous. V lost 1 base and J lost 3, with 7 bases in between. CDR3 size: 14 residues. The germline gives CDR1 KGHSH, CDR2 LQKENI. Written as DNA, the CDR3 is TGTGCCAGCTCACCACAGGCCTTCAATCAGCCCCAGCATTTT. Translation: CASSPQAFNQPQHF. Full variable domain (outside the CDR3, taken from reference TRBV18 and TRBJ1-5): NAGVMQNPRHLVRRRGQEARLRCSPMKGHSHVYWYRQLPEEGLKFMVYLQKENIIDESGMPKERFSAEFPKEGPSILRIQQVVRGDSAAYFCASSPQAFNQPQHFGDGTRLSIL.

This sequence joins TRBV18 and TRBJ2-3; no clear D. The length of the CDR3 is 14 residues. Trimming removed 2 bases from V and 1 base from J, with 7 bases in between. Per the germline V gene, CDR1 is KGHSH and CDR2 is LQKENI. The CDR3 region is CASSPKLGTDTQYF. As DNA, the CDR3 is TGTGCCAGCTCACCAAAACTCGGCACAGATACGCAGTATTTT.

The chain has TRBV11-2 and TRBJ1-6; D unclear. CDR3 size: 13 residues. Germline CDR1 reads SGHAT; CDR2 reads FQNNGV. With 5 bases removed from V and 9 bases from J, the gap between germline ends came to 11 bases. CDR3 DNA sequence: TGTGCCAGCAGCCCCGAGGAATTTTCACCCCTCCACTTT. Translated: CASSPEEFSPLHF. Filled out from reference TRBV11-2 and TRBJ1-6, the complete variable domain reads EAGVAQSPRYKIIEKRQSVAFWCNPISGHATLYWYQQILGQGPKLLIQFQNNGVVDDSQLPKDRFSAERLKGVDSTLKIQPAKLEDSAVYLCASSPEEFSPLHFGNGTRLTVT.

The V and J genes are TRBV7-6 and TRBJ1-4; D call uncertain. Germline V gene sequence: CDR1 SGHVS, CDR2 FNYEAQ. Trimming removed 3 bases from V and 2 bases from J, with 4 bases in between. This CDR3 is 13 amino acids long. The CDR3 loop reads CASSFITNEKLFF. DNA for the CDR3: TGTGCCAGCAGCTTTATCACTAATGAAAAACTGTTTTTT.

DNA for the CDR3: TGCGCCAGCAACGACAGGTTGGGTGGCTCGGTTGGGGCTTTCTTT. Its translation: CASNDRLGGSVGAFF. J is TRBJ1-1 and V is TRBV10-2; TRBD1 is a possible D gene (6 bases). Looked up from germline, CDR1 is WSHSY and CDR2 is SAAADI. Trimming removed 7 bases from V and 11 bases from J, with 26 bases in between. The CDR3 runs 15 residues.

DNA of the CDR3: TGTGCCAGCAGCTTACAAGGACAGGGGGCGCCTAATTCACCCCTCCACTTT. Its protein is CASSLQGQGAPNSPLHF. This chain uses TRBV7-2 with TRBJ1-6; 11 bases line up with TRBD1. Germline V gives CDR1 SGHTA, CDR2 FQGNSA. The CDR3 covers 17 residues. V was clipped by 2 bases and J by 6 bases; unmatched bases: 6.

V and J are TRBV7-2 and TRBJ2-3; a weak D match, TRBD2 (7 bases). In germline, CDR1 is SGHTA, CDR2 FQGNSA. This CDR3 has 15 residues. Deletions cut 6 bases from V and 0 bases from J, with 13 bases between. The chain's CDR3 is CASRPWGGSTDTQYF. The CDR3 DNA reads TGTGCCAGCAGACCCTGGGGGGGCAGCACAGATACGCAGTATTTT.

The gene calls are TRBV5-1 and TRBJ2-3; 8 nucleotides align to TRBD2. The trim removed 1 base at V and 5 bases at J, leaving 9 bases unmatched. The CDR3 is 16 amino acids. Germline assignment: CDR1 SGHRS and CDR2 YFSETQ. CDR3 nucleotides: TGCGCCAGCAGCTTGCTTGGCGGGGGGTCCATAGATACGCAGTATTTT. As protein: CASSLLGGGSIDTQYF. The full variable domain, in which reference TRBV5-1 and TRBJ2-3 provide the parts outside the CDR3, is KAGVTQTPRYLIKTRGQQVTLSCSPISGHRSVSWYQQTPGQGLQFLFEYFSETQRNKGNFPGRFSGRQFSNSRSEMNVSTLELGDSALYLCASSLLGGGSIDTQYFGPGTRLTVL.

V usage is TRBV5-6 and J usage is TRBJ1-6; D gene ambiguous. Trimming shortened V by 3 bases and J by 9 bases, and 16 bases separated the two germline ends. The length of the CDR3 is 15 residues. Germline V gives CDR1 SGHDT, CDR2 YYEEEE. This chain's CDR3 is CASSSPGYSLSPLHF. CDR3 bases: TGTGCCAGCAGCTCCCCGGGATACAGCCTTTCACCCCTCCACTTT.

V and J are TRBV10-1 and TRBJ2-1, with D maybe TRBD1 (6 bases). This CDR3 is 13 amino acids long. The V end lost 8 bases, the J end lost 4 bases, and 12 bases lay between the germline ends. Looked up from germline, CDR1 is WNHNN and CDR2 is SYGVQD (reference sequence). DNA of the CDR3: TGCGCCAGCTCAGAAACAGGGTACAATGAGCAGTTCTTC. The encoded protein is CASSETGYNEQFF.

This chain joins TRBV5-6 and TRBJ1-3; D is perhaps TRBD1 (5 bases). Germline assignment: CDR1 SGHDT and CDR2 YYEEEE. Trimming took 0 bases from V and 0 from J, leaving 10 bases between them. There are 16 residues in the CDR3. The CDR3 DNA follows: TGTGCCAGCAGCTTGGTGGGGGAGGGCTCTGGAAACACCATATATTTT. Translation: CASSLVGEGSGNTIYF.

This clone was recorded once. CDR3 bases: TGTGCCAGCAGCTCCTTGGACCCCAGTTCACCCCTCCACTTT. This translates into CASSSLDPSSPLHF. The chain uses TRBV7-9 and TRBJ1-6; no clear D. Trimming stripped 4 bases from V and 9 bases from J, with 13 bases between. CDR3 length: 14 amino acids. CDR1 and CDR2 (germline): SEHNR, FQNEAQ (reference sequence).

A word on this clone: Different DNA sequences within this sample yield the same CDR3. The chain is built from TRBV2 and TRBJ2-3, with TRBD2 matching 14 bases. CDR3 length: 17 residues. V trimming: 7 bases; J trimming: 4 bases; junction bases outside the gene matches: 10. CDR1 and CDR2 from the germline V gene are SNHLY and FYNNEI. In DNA, the CDR3 is TGTGCCAGCAATGAGGGACTAGCGGGGGTGGGTCCAGATACGCAGTATTTT. Amino acids: CASNEGLAGVGPDTQYF.

The chain combines TRBV9 with TRBJ1-1; perhaps TRBD1 as D (6 bases). The V gene lost 5 bases and the J gene lost 10 bases, with 18 bases spanning the gap. The V gene's germline CDR1 is SGDLS and CDR2 YYNGEE. The CDR3 extends over 13 amino acids. The CDR3 DNA reads TGTGCCAGCAGTGCAACCGGGGACAAAAGAGCTTTCTTT. This encodes CASSATGDKRAFF.

J is TRBJ2-7 and V is TRBV7-9; D is undetermined. V was cut by 3 bases and J by 1 base, with 7 bases left in between. CDR3 length: 13 amino acids. Germline CDR1 and CDR2: SEHNR and FQNEAQ (reference sequence). The chain's CDR3 is CASSFRMSYEQYF. CDR3 sequence (DNA): TGTGCCAGCAGCTTCCGGATGTCCTACGAGCAGTACTTC. The whole variable domain, remainder taken from reference TRBV7-9 and TRBJ2-7, is DTGVSQNPRHKITKRGQNVTFRCDPISEHNRLYWYRQTLGQGPEFLTYFQNEAQLEKSRLLSDRFSAERPKGSFSTLEIQRTEQGDSAMYLCASSFRMSYEQYFGPGTRLTVT.